Presented here are 9 T cell receptor beta chains from one specimen sequenced in a study of tumor and adjacent non-tumor tissue in lung cancer. TCRbeta libraries were built with three rounds of nested PCR, modified from ARM-PCR. TCRdb re-derived calls from the multiplex PCR reads in MiXCR, one entry per CDR3 protein. The sample lists about 200,000 distinct CDR3 sequences; 71% were seen once. No cell sorting was done before RNA was extracted from the tissue. The specimen was lung tumor tissue. The receptors were sampled from a man aged 55-75 years with non-small cell lung cancer.

On this clonotype: The CDR3 does not close with the conserved phenylalanine or tryptophan, likely indicating a read error. The DNA is omitted, as the CDR3 cannot be located on it reliably, and the CDR3 follows TCRdb's listing. The chain has TRBV29-1 and TRBJ2-1; TRBD1 is the table's D call, not checked against the DNA. With termini counted, the CDR3 has 15 amino acids. Germline CDR1 reads SQVTM; CDR2 reads ANQGSEA. The CDR3 spells CSVESPGRGYNEQLL.

The J gene is TRBJ2-1, the V gene TRBV12-3 or TRBV12-4, with a possible D match to TRBD2 (6 bases). The CDR3 sequence is 14 residues long. Between the trimmed V and J ends, which lost 8 bases and 8 bases, there was a span of 19 bases. CDR3 DNA sequence: TGTGCCAGCGGATGGACCTTGGAGGGGTATGAGCAGTTCTTC. Protein sequence: CASGWTLEGYEQFF.

In regard to this clonotype: A much more abundant neighbour one base away suggests this may be a read error. The genes are TRBV6-5 and TRBJ1-2; 9 bases match TRBD1. The CDR3 totals 16 residues. Germline CDR1 and CDR2: MNHEY and SVGAGI. The CDR3 protein is CAISEGQGSLNYGYTF. CDR3 nucleotide sequence: TGTGCCATCAGTGAGGGACAGGGCTCCCTCAACTATGGCTACACCTTC.

This clonotype was detected only a few times. The genes are TRBV10-2 and TRBJ2-3; D is uncertain. The CDR3 loop spans 14 amino acids. The V gene lost 3 bases and the J gene lost 1 base, with 8 bases spanning the gap. Germline V gives CDR1 WSHSY, CDR2 SAAADI. The chain's CDR3 is CASSESGGTDTQYF. In nucleotides, the CDR3 is TGCGCCAGCAGTGAATCGGGTGGCACAGATACGCAGTATTTT.

Comment on this clonotype: A much larger clone sits a single nucleotide away, making a read error possible. CDR3: CSARIPTGADPEAFF. DNA of the CDR3: TGCAGTGCTAGAATCCCGACAGGGGCAGACCCTGAAGCTTTCTTT. The chain links TRBV20-1 to TRBJ1-1; 8 bases map to TRBD1. Germline CDR1 DFQATT, CDR2 SNEGSKA (reference sequence). The CDR3 sequence is 15 residues long. The ends lost 2 bases at V and 6 bases at J; junction bases unmatched: 11.

As regards this clonotype: The germline gene is not matched at one end of the junction; a read error may be the cause. V usage is TRBV11-3 and J usage is TRBJ1-1, with D tentatively TRBD1 (5 bases). The length of the CDR3 is 12 residues. Germline V gene lookup returns CDR1 SGHNT and CDR2 YENEEA. The CDR3 loop is CGSSLVQGEAFF. For the CDR3, the DNA is TGTGGCAGCAGCTTAGTTCAGGGAGAAGCCTTCTTT.

About this clonotype: Given a much more abundant clone one base away, this may be a read error. CDR3 amino acids: CSAPPQLGTNTQYF. The CDR3 coding sequence is TGCAGTGCCCCACCCCAGTTGGGCACAAATACGCAGTATTTT. The V gene is TRBV20-1, the J gene TRBJ2-3; D not certain. This CDR3 spans 14 amino acids. The V gene's germline CDR1 is DFQATT and CDR2 SNEGSKA (reference sequence).

On this clonotype itself: This may come from a read error, since a much larger clone is one base off. The genes are TRBV20-1 and TRBJ2-1; 9 nucleotides align to TRBD2. Germline V gene lookup returns CDR1 DFQATT and CDR2 SNEGSKA (reference sequence). The CDR3 spans 14 residues. In DNA, the CDR3 is TGCAGTGCTTTTTCAACCGGGACTAGCAATAAGCAGTTCTTC. Encoded protein: CSAFSTGTSNKQFF.

This clonotype came up many times. The chain has TRBV20-1 and TRBJ2-3; TRBD2 aligns across 8 bases. The CDR3 consists of 14 residues. CDR1 DFQATT and CDR2 SNEGSKA come from the germline V gene (reference sequence). The DNA of the CDR3 is TGCCGATCTATTGCCGGGGGGGCCACAGATACGCAGTATTTT. Residues: CRSIAGGATDTQYF.